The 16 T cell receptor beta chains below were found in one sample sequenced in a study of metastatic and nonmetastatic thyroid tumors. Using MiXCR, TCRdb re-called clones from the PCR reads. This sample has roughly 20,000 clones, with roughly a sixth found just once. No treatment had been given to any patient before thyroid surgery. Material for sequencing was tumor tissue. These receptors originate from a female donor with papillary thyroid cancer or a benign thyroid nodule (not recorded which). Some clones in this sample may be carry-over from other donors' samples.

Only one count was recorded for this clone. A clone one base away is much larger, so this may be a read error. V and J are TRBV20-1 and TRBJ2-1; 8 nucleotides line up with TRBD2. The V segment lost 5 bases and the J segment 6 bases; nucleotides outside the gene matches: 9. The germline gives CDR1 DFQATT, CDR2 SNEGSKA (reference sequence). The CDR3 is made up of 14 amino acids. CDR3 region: CSAVTSASVNEQFF. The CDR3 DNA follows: TGCAGTGCTGTGACTAGCGCTTCTGTCAATGAGCAGTTCTTC.

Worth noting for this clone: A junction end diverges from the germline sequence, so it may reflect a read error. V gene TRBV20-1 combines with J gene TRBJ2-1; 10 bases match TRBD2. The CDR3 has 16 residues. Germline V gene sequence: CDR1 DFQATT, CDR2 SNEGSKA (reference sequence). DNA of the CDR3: TGCAGTGATAGAGACACACTAGCGGGGAACGTAAATGAGCAGTTCTTC. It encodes CSDRDTLAGNVNEQFF.

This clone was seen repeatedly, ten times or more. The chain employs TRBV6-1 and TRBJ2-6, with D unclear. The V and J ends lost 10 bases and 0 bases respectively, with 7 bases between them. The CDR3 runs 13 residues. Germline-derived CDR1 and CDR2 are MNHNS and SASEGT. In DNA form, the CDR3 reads TGTGCCATCCAGTCCTCTGGGGCCAACGTCCTGACTTTC. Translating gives CAIQSSGANVLTF.

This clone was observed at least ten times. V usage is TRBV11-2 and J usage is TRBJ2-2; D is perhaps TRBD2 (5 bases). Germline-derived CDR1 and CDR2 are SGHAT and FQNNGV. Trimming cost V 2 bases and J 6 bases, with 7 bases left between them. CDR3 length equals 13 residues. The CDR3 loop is CASSLPGAGELFF. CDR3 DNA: TGTGCCAGCAGCTTACCCGGGGCCGGGGAGCTGTTTTTT.

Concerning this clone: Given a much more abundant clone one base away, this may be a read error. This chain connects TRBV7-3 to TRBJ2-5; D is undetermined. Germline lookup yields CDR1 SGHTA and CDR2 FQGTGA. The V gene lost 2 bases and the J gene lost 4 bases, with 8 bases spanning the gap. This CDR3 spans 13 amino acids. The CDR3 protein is CASSLVSIETQYF. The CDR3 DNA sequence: TGTGCCAGCAGCTTAGTGAGTATAGAGACCCAGTACTTC.

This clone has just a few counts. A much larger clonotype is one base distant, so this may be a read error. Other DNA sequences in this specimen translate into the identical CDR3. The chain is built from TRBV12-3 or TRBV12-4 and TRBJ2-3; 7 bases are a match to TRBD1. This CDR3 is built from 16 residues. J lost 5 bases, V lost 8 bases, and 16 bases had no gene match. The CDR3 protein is CASGPGGTGARDTQYF. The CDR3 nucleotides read TGTGCCAGCGGTCCAGGGGGTACAGGGGCCAGAGATACGCAGTATTTT.

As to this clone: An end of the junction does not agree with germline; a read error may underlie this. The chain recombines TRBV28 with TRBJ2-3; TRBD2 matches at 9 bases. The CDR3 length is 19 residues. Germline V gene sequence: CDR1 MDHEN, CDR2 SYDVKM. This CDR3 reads CASSPTHPRLAESTDTQYF. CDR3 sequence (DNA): TGTGCCAGCAGTCCCACACATCCGCGACTAGCGGAGAGCACAGATACTCAGTATTTT. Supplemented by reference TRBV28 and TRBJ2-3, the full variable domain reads DVKVTQSSRYLVKRTGEKVFLECVQDMDHENMFWYRQDPGLGLRLIYFSYDVKMKEKGDIPEGYSVSREKKERFSLILESASTNQTSMYLCASSPTHPRLAESTDTQYFGPGTRLTVL.

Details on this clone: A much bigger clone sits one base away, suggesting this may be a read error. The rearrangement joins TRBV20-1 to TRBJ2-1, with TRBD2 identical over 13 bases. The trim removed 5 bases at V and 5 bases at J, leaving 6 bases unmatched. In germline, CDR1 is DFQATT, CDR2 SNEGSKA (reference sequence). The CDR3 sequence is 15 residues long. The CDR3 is CSAEGLAGVDNEQFF. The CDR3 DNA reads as TGCAGTGCTGAAGGACTAGCGGGGGTCGACAATGAGCAGTTCTTC.

DNA for the CDR3: TGCGCCAGCAGTGACTCGCATATCTCACTAACCTTTTACTATGGCTACACCTTC. It encodes CASSDSHISLTFYYGYTF. The chain links TRBV10-2 to TRBJ1-2; D gene ambiguous. Deletions cut 3 bases from V and 3 bases from J, with 23 bases between. Germline values: CDR1 WSHSY, CDR2 SAAADI. This CDR3 is 18 amino acids long.

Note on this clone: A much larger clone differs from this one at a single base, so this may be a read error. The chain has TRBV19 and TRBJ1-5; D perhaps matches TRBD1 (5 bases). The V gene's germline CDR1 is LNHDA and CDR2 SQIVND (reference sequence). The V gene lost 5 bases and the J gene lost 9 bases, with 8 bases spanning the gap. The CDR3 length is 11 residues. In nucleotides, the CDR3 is TGTGCCAGTAGTTCAGGGTCGCCCCAGCATTTT. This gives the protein CASSSGSPQHF.

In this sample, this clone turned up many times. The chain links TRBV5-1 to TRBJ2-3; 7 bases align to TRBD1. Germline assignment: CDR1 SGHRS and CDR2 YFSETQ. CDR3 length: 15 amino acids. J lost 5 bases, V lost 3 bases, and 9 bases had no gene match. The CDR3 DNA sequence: TGCGCCAGCAGCTCCAGACAGGGCCACCAAGATACGCAGTATTTT. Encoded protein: CASSSRQGHQDTQYF.

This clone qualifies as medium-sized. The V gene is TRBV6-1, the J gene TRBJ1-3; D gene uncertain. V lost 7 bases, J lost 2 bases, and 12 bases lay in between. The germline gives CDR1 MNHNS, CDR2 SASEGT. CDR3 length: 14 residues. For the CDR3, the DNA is TGTGCCAGCATGGTTACCCCGACTGGAAACACCATATATTTT. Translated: CASMVTPTGNTIYF.

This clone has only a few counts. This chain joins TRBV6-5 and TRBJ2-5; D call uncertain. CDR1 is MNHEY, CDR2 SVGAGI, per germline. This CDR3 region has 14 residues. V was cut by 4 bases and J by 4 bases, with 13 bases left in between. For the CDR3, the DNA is TGTGCCAGCAGTTGGGATAGGTGGCTAGAGACCCAGTACTTC. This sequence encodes CASSWDRWLETQYF.

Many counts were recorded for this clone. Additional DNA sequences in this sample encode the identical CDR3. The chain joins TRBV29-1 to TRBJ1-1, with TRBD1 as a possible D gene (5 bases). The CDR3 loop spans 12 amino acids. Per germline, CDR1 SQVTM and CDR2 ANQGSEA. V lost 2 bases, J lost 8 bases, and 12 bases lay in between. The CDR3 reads CSVEMGGTEAFF. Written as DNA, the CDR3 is TGCAGCGTTGAAATGGGGGGTACCGAAGCTTTCTTT.

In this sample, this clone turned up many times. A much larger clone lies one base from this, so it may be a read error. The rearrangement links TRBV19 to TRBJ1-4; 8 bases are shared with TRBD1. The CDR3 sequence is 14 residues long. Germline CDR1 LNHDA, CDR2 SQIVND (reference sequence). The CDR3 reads CARSYRGEDEKLFF. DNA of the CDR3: TGTGCCCGTAGCTACAGGGGGGAGGATGAAAAACTGTTTTTT.

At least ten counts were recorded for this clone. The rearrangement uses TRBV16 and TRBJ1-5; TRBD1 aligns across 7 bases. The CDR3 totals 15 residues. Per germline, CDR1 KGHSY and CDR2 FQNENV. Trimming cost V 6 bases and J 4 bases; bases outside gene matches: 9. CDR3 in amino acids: CASSLNRGENQPQHF. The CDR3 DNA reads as TGTGCCAGCAGTCTAAACAGGGGAGAGAATCAGCCCCAGCATTTT.